The 28 T cell receptor beta chains presented below share a single source sample, sequenced in a study of chemoradiotherapy in HPV16-positive cancers. Some clones are missing from TCRdb's copy, which holds only in-frame ones; the method was immunoSEQ multiplex PCR. The sample consists of almost 950 clones, 85% to 95% of them appearing once. The specimen comprised tumor tissue, sampled from a patient who underwent chemoradiotherapy. The source is a human donor with HPV-associated anogenital cancer.

This chain uses TRBV5-4 with TRBJ1-2; 7 nucleotides match TRBD1. J lost 6 bases, V lost 2 bases, and 4 bases had no gene match. Germline CDR1 and CDR2: SGHNT and YYREEE (reference sequence). The CDR3 sequence is 13 residues long. The chain's CDR3 is CASSFNQGDGYTF. The CDR3 coding sequence is TGTGCCAGCAGCTTCAATCAGGGGGATGGCTACACCTTC.

This CDR3 is CASSSGQGDYGYTF. CDR3 in DNA: TGTGCCAGCAGCTCGGGACAGGGGGACTATGGCTACACCTTC. The chain uses TRBV7-9 and TRBJ1-2, with TRBD1 matching over 11 bases. CDR1 and CDR2 from the germline V gene are SEHNR and FQNEAQ (reference sequence). The CDR3 covers 14 residues. Germline trimming cut 4 bases from V and 3 bases from J; bases unmatched to any gene: 1.

This clone was seen once. The chain uses TRBV19 and TRBJ1-5; D is possibly TRBD1 (5 bases). Germline-derived CDR1 and CDR2 are LNHDA and SQIVND (reference sequence). The CDR3 length is 13 residues. The V and J ends lost 5 bases and 4 bases respectively, with 9 bases between them. CDR3 in DNA: TGTGCCAGTAGTGCGCAGGGTAATCAGCCCCAGCATTTT. Protein sequence: CASSAQGNQPQHF.

The gene calls are TRBV4-1 and TRBJ1-1; 7 bases align to TRBD1. Germline V lookup: CDR1 MGHRA, CDR2 YSYEKL. Germline trimming cut 0 bases from V and 0 bases from J; bases unmatched to any gene: 10. The CDR3 is 18 amino acids. Written as DNA, the CDR3 is TGCGCCAGCAGCCAAGACCAAAGACAGGGAGTCATGAACACTGAAGCTTTCTTT. Encoded protein: CASSQDQRQGVMNTEAFF.

V usage is TRBV12-5 and J usage is TRBJ2-7, with D possibly being TRBD1 or TRBD2 (5 bases each). The V gene's germline CDR1 is LGHNT and CDR2 FRNRAP. V shed 7 bases and J shed 2 bases, with 15 bases lying between them. CDR3 size: 14 residues. CDR3 bases: TGTGCTAGTGCCCCGTCACCGGGGCCCTACGAGCAGTACTTC. The encoded protein is CASAPSPGPYEQYF.

The rearrangement links TRBV7-2 to TRBJ2-1; 14 nucleotides line up with TRBD2. The CDR3 contains 20 residues. Germline trimming cut 0 bases from V and 0 bases from J; bases unmatched to any gene: 7. Per the germline V gene, CDR1 is SGHTA and CDR2 is FQGNSA. The CDR3 loop is CASSLAGLAGGLSSYNEQFF. The CDR3 nucleotides are TGTGCCAGCAGCTTAGCAGGACTAGCGGGGGGACTCAGCTCCTACAATGAGCAGTTCTTC.

J is TRBJ1-2 and V is TRBV7-9, with D perhaps matching TRBD1 (5 bases). V was shortened by 5 bases and J by 6 bases, with 13 bases between the two germline ends. CDR1 is SEHNR and CDR2 is FQNEAQ in the germline V gene (reference sequence). The CDR3 totals 13 residues. The CDR3 bases are TGTGCCAGCAGCGCCGGGGGTAGCAATGGCTACACCTTC. This sequence encodes CASSAGGSNGYTF.

The rearrangement uses TRBV29-1 and TRBJ1-1; D is uncertain. Germline CDR1 reads SQVTM; CDR2 reads ANQGSEA. Trimming pared 1 base from V and 6 bases from J, leaving 12 bases between. This CDR3 spans 13 amino acids. In DNA form, the CDR3 reads TGCAGCGTTGAAGGGGTACGGGCCTCTGAAGCTTTCTTT. Translated: CSVEGVRASEAFF.

The chain couples TRBV30 to TRBJ2-2, with unresolved D. With 0 bases removed from V and 7 bases from J, the gap between germline ends came to 15 bases. CDR1 GTSNPN and CDR2 SVGIG come from the germline V gene (reference sequence). This CDR3 comprises 15 residues. The CDR3 bases are TGTGCCTGGAGTGTTGGGCTTACACGAGACGGGGAGCTGTTTTTT. Amino acids: CAWSVGLTRDGELFF. Full variable domain (remainder filled in from reference TRBV30 and TRBJ2-2): SQTIHQWPATLVQPVGSPLSLECTVEGTSNPNLYWYRQAAGRGLQLLFYSVGIGQISSEVPQNLSASRPQDRQFILSSKKLLLSDSGFYLCAWSVGLTRDGELFFGEGSRLTVL.

The gene calls are TRBV20-1 and TRBJ1-3; D ambiguous. This CDR3 has 11 residues. V was trimmed by 3 bases and J by 8 bases, leaving 8 bases between them. Germline V gene sequence: CDR1 DFQATT, CDR2 SNEGSKA (reference sequence). For the CDR3, the DNA is TGCAGTGCTAGGGTGGTTGACACCATATATTTT. This gives the protein CSARVVDTIYF.

This clone came up once. V and J are TRBV7-9 and TRBJ2-1, with TRBD2 matching 9 bases. This CDR3 is 16 amino acids long. CDR1 and CDR2 from the germline V gene are SEHNR and FQNEAQ (reference sequence). V was pared by 3 bases and J by 5 bases, with 8 bases of the junction left unmatched. The CDR3 protein is CASSFVGGGGDNEQFF. CDR3 DNA sequence: TGTGCCAGCAGCTTTGTAGGCGGGGGGGGTGACAATGAGCAGTTCTTC.

V is TRBV30 and J is TRBJ1-5; possibly TRBD1 for D (5 bases). This CDR3 is 14 amino acids long. V lost 2 bases and J lost 4, with 12 bases in between. The germline V gene has CDR1 GTSNPN and CDR2 SVGIG (reference sequence). DNA of the CDR3: TGTGCCTGGAGTAGACCGGGACTAAATCAGCCCCAGCATTTT. Amino acids: CAWSRPGLNQPQHF.

The chain joins TRBV18 to TRBJ2-5; 7 bases are shared with TRBD2. Germline V lookup: CDR1 KGHSH, CDR2 LQKENI. V shed 6 bases and J 5 bases; nucleotides not matched to a gene: 18. The CDR3 is 17 residues long. The CDR3: CASSAPWRGGIEETQYF. CDR3 DNA sequence: TGTGCCAGCTCCGCGCCATGGCGCGGGGGAATCGAGGAGACCCAGTACTTC.

V is TRBV5-4 and J is TRBJ1-1; D ambiguous. The V end lost 2 bases, the J end lost 6 bases, and 14 bases lay between the germline ends. Germline lookup yields CDR1 SGHNT and CDR2 YYREEE (reference sequence). The CDR3 runs 14 residues. The DNA of the CDR3 is TGTGCCAGCAGCTTCCCCGACTCGTCATCTGAAGCTTTCTTT. It specifies CASSFPDSSSEAFF. Together with reference TRBV5-4 and TRBJ1-1, the CDR3 gives the full variable domain: ETGVTQSPTHLIKTRGQQVTLRCSSQSGHNTVSWYQQALGQGPQFIFQYYREEENGRGNFPPRFSGLQFPNYSSELNVNALELDDSALYLCASSFPDSSSEAFFGQGTRLTVV.

The table lists this clone with a few counts. The chain has TRBV4-3 and TRBJ1-2, with D tentatively TRBD1 (6 bases). Germline V gene lookup returns CDR1 LGHNA and CDR2 YSLEER. The CDR3 contains 15 residues. V lost 1 base and J 1 base, leaving 10 bases between the germline ends. CDR3 sequence (DNA): TGCGCCAGCAGCCAAGGGCTCAGGGGTAACTATGGCTACACCTTC. It yields the protein CASSQGLRGNYGYTF.

This sequence joins TRBV6-5 and TRBJ1-6; 7 positions match TRBD1. J was trimmed by 9 bases and V by 7 bases; bases with no gene match: 12. Germline lookup yields CDR1 MNHEY and CDR2 SVGAGI. The CDR3 consists of 15 residues. The CDR3 nucleotides read TGTGCCAGCACCGTACTCGGGACAGTTTTTTCACCCCTCCACTTT. Translation gives CASTVLGTVFSPLHF.

The chain joins TRBV27 to TRBJ2-5; a possible D gene is TRBD1 (5 bases). CDR3 size: 17 residues. Germline lookup yields CDR1 MNHEY and CDR2 SMNVEV (reference sequence). With 5 bases removed from V and 7 bases from J, the gap between germline ends came to 26 bases. CDR3 bases: TGTGCCAGCAGTCAGCGACAGTTAGGTCGTCTTATGGGGACCCAGTACTTC. It yields the protein CASSQRQLGRLMGTQYF.

This clone was recorded only once. The gene calls are TRBV6-5 and TRBJ1-3; D is possibly TRBD1 (6 bases). The germline V and J ends were trimmed by 6 bases and 9 bases, with 21 bases remaining between them. The CDR3 totals 15 residues. The germline V gene has CDR1 MNHEY and CDR2 SVGAGI. The CDR3 DNA is TGTGCCAGCAGCGACCAGGGACACCGAAAGGGCACCATATATTTT. The encoded protein is CASSDQGHRKGTIYF.

The chain has TRBV29-1 and TRBJ1-4, with D uncertain. The ends were cut back, 5 bases at V and 12 bases at J, with 10 bases in the middle. CDR1 is SQVTM and CDR2 is ANQGSEA in the germline V gene. The CDR3 length is 10 residues. CDR3 in amino acids: CSVSEGELFF. The CDR3 DNA sequence: TGCAGCGTTTCCGAAGGAGAACTGTTTTTT.

The J gene is TRBJ1-5, the V gene TRBV18; a weak D match, TRBD1 (6 bases). Trimming shortened V by 3 bases and J by 0 bases, and 9 bases separated the two germline ends. Germline loops: CDR1 KGHSH, CDR2 LQKENI. CDR3 length: 15 residues. The CDR3 DNA reads TGTGCCAGCTCACCGACAGGAGATAGCAATCAGCCCCAGCATTTT. It is translated as CASSPTGDSNQPQHF.

The chain carries TRBV2 and TRBJ1-4, with D possibly TRBD1 on 6 matching bases. Trimming shortened V by 7 bases and J by 8 bases, and 14 bases separated the two germline ends. This CDR3 comprises 13 residues. Per germline, CDR1 SNHLY and CDR2 FYNNEI. Here the CDR3 DNA reads TGTGCCAGCAATACAGGGTCGGGGGAAAAACTGTTTTTT. Amino acids: CASNTGSGEKLFF.

In DNA form, the CDR3 reads TGCAGCGTCGCCCCTGGCGGGGGGGGAGAGACCCAGTACTTC. This sequence encodes CSVAPGGGGETQYF. J is TRBJ2-5 and V is TRBV29-1; TRBD2 matches 9 bases. In germline, CDR1 is SQVTM, CDR2 ANQGSEA. The CDR3 is 14 amino acids. With 6 bases clipped from V and 4 bases from J, the junction kept 9 bases outside the gene matches.

This chain links TRBV19 with TRBJ2-5, with a tentative D call TRBD1 (7 bases). The length of the CDR3 is 16 residues. Looked up from germline, CDR1 is LNHDA and CDR2 is SQIVND (reference sequence). Deletions cut 1 base from V and 3 bases from J, with 15 bases between. The CDR3 here is CASSIVGGQAEETQYF. CDR3 DNA sequence: TGTGCCAGTAGTATAGTGGGAGGACAGGCCGAAGAGACCCAGTACTTC.

The chain is built from TRBV13 and TRBJ2-3; 11 bases fit TRBD2. Germline V gene data show CDR1 as PRHDT and CDR2 as FYEKMQ (reference sequence). This CDR3 spans 15 amino acids. Trimming at V came to 4 bases and at J to 5 bases, leaving 5 bases not matched to a gene. The CDR3 DNA reads TGTGCCAGCAGCTCGGGACTAGCGGCCAAAGATACGCAGTATTTT. Translation: CASSSGLAAKDTQYF. Supplemented by reference TRBV13 and TRBJ2-3, the full variable domain reads AAGVIQSPRHLIKEKRETATLKCYPIPRHDTVYWYQQGPGQDPQFLISFYEKMQSDKGSIPDRFSAQQFSDYHSELNMSSLELGDSALYFCASSSGLAAKDTQYFGPGTRLTVL.

The chain uses TRBV7-9 and TRBJ2-1, with 12 bases identical to TRBD2. There are 17 residues in the CDR3. Trimming cost V 4 bases and J 8 bases; bases outside gene matches: 12. Germline CDR1 is SEHNR and CDR2 is FQNEAQ (reference sequence). CDR3 coding DNA: TGTGCCAGCAGCTCTCGTACCGGGACTAGCGGGCTCTATGAGCAGTTCTTC. Protein: CASSSRTGTSGLYEQFF. Full variable domain (outside the CDR3, taken from reference TRBV7-9 and TRBJ2-1): DTGVSQNPRHKITKRGQNVTFRCDPISEHNRLYWYRQTLGQGPEFLTYFQNEAQLEKSRLLSDRFSAERPKGSFSTLEIQRTEQGDSAMYLCASSSRTGTSGLYEQFFGPGTRLTVL.

J is TRBJ2-6 and V is TRBV6-5, with D possibly TRBD1 on 6 matching bases. This CDR3 is 15 amino acids long. V shed 4 bases and J shed 3 bases, with 10 bases lying between them. Germline V gives CDR1 MNHEY, CDR2 SVGAGI. The CDR3 nucleotides are TGTGCCAGCAGTTCGAGGGGGTTTGGGGCCAACGTCCTGACTTTC. Protein product: CASSSRGFGANVLTF.

This chain joins TRBV7-9 and TRBJ1-2; 7 bases map to TRBD1. Germline assignment: CDR1 SEHNR and CDR2 FQNEAQ (reference sequence). J was trimmed by 8 bases and V by 1 base; bases with no gene match: 4. This CDR3 is 13 amino acids long. The CDR3 reads CASSLEGAEGYTF. In DNA form, the CDR3 reads TGTGCCAGCAGCTTAGAGGGGGCTGAGGGCTACACCTTC.

As regards this clone: Distinct nucleotide sequences in the sample also encode this CDR3. The CDR3 loop reads CAWSTLGGYGYTF. The CDR3 coding sequence is TGTGCCTGGAGTACTTTGGGAGGATATGGCTACACCTTC. The gene calls are TRBV30 and TRBJ1-2; D remains unclear. CDR1 and CDR2 (germline): GTSNPN, SVGIG (reference sequence). The V end was cut by 2 bases, the J end by 5 bases, with 12 bases between. The CDR3 loop spans 13 amino acids.